The source of this T cell receptor (beta chain) is a study of T-cell memory formation after mild COVID-19. Study at large: In these data, TCR clusters were largely donor specific. The study, taken as a whole, reports: Clones contracting day 15 to 85 were balanced CD4/CD8; later expanders leaned CD4+. Researchers report contracting CD4+ clones mostly in CM and EM, with CD8+ clones in EMRA. Several responding clones turned up in pre-infection memory, indicating that cross-reactive memory may have taken part.

TCRdb called the 5' RACE reads again in MiXCR, with one record for every CDR3 protein. Of hundreds of thousands of distinct CDR3 sequences listed, more than 15% are singletons. This clonotype was picked up a small number of times. Its antigen is unknown. The germline V gene has CDR1 SEHNR and CDR2 FQNEAQ (reference sequence). Trimming pared 3 bases from V and 2 bases from J, leaving 9 bases between. The CDR3 is 14 amino acids. This clonotype was obtained from a man between 18 and 29 years old who had mild COVID-19 (a few samples of this study predate the infection). Cell type and time point are not known. The rearrangement uses TRBV7-9 and TRBJ2-3; D is unclear. The specimen was PBMCs or a T cell subset sorted from them (not recorded which). CDR3 region: CASSLRPTTDTQYF. CDR3 nucleotide sequence: TGTGCCAGCAGCTTGAGGCCCACCACAGATACGCAGTATTTT.